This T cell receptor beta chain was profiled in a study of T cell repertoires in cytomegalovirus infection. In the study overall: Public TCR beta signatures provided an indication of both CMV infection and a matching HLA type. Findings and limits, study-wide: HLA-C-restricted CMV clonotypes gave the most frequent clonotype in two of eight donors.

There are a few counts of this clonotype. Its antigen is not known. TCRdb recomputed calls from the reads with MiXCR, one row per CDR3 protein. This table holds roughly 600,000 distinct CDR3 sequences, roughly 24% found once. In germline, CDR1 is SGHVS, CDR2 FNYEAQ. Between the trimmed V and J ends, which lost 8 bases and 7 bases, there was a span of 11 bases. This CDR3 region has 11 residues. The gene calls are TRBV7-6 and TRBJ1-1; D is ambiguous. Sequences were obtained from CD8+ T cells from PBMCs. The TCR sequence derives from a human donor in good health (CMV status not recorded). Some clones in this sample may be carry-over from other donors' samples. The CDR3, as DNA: TGTGCCAGCGTCCTAGCGAGTGAAGCTTTCTTT. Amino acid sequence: CASVLASEAFF.